This entry concerns a single T cell receptor beta chain. Antigen unknown. The CDR3 sequence is 17 residues long. Germline V gene sequence: CDR1 LNHDA, CDR2 SQIVND (reference sequence). V trimming: 7 bases; J trimming: 0 bases; junction bases outside the gene matches: 7. These data come from a study of cytomegalovirus exposure and HLA in healthy donors. Whole-study results and caveats: Reports showed the classifier diagnosing cytomegalovirus status with high specificity and sensitivity. Follow-up analysis seemed to connect common viral pathogens with several of the most significant clusters identified.

Amplification used 60 Vbeta primers and 13 Jbeta primers. Only in-frame clones appear in the TCRdb table, and some are missing; sequencing was by immunoSEQ multiplex PCR. The sample carries roughly 150,000 clones, about 80% recorded once. Nominally healthy donors provided the samples, though records likely missed some immune exposures. The receptor was derived from a woman aged 40 to 49 in good health and CMV-seronegative. Sequencing input: PBMCs. The V and J genes are TRBV19 and TRBJ2-1; 12 positions match TRBD2. The CDR3 region has the DNA TGTGCCAGTAAAGGACTAGCGGGGCTGAGCTCCTACAATGAGCAGTTCTTC. Its protein is CASKGLAGLSSYNEQFF.